These 9 T cell receptor beta chains were sequenced from one sample in a study of T-cell reconstitution after alpha-beta-depleted transplantation in children. A library of TCRbeta sequences, prepared with unique molecular identifiers, was generated. TCRdb independently ran MiXCR on the PCR reads; one entry per CDR3 protein. This table holds about 610,000 distinct CDR3 sequences, 10% to 13% found once. Sequencing used PBMCs from the stem cell graft donor, obtained from the stem cell graft. These receptors came from a human donor who donated a stem cell graft to a child with acute myeloid leukemia.

The chain has TRBV3-1 and TRBJ1-2; no clear D gene. V was shortened by 3 bases and J by 1 base, with 6 bases between the two germline ends. CDR1 and CDR2 from the germline V gene are LGHDT and YNNKEL (reference sequence). This CDR3 spans 13 amino acids. The DNA for the CDR3 is TGTGCCAGCAGCCATAACAATAACTATGGCTACACCTTC. Translated: CASSHNNNYGYTF. Full variable domain (outside the CDR3, taken from reference TRBV3-1 and TRBJ1-2): DTAVSQTPKYLVTQMGNDKSIKCEQNLGHDTMYWYKQDSKKFLKIMFSYNNKELIINETVPNRFSPKSPDKAHLNLHINSLELGDSAVYFCASSHNNNYGYTFGSGTRLTVV.

There are a few counts of this clonotype. One end of the junction varies from germline; a read error may be responsible. CDR3: CASSLATEGKGDF. The CDR3 coding sequence is TGCGCCAGCAGCTTGGCCACGGAGGGTAAAGGAGATTTC. The chain uses TRBV5-1 and TRBJ2-1, with a possible D match to TRBD2 (6 bases). The CDR3 runs to 13 residues. Germline V CDR1 and CDR2: SGHRS, YFSETQ.

Only a few counts were recorded for this clonotype. The V call is TRBV28, the J call TRBJ1-3; D remains unclear. V shed 8 bases and J shed 6 bases, with 11 bases lying between them. The CDR3 spans 12 residues. The germline V gene encodes CDR1 MDHEN and CDR2 SYDVKM. DNA for the CDR3: TGTGCCAGCGCGGGTAGGGAAAACACCATATATTTT. Translation: CASAGRENTIYF. Full variable domain (remainder filled in from reference TRBV28 and TRBJ1-3): DVKVTQSSRYLVKRTGEKVFLECVQDMDHENMFWYRQDPGLGLRLIYFSYDVKMKEKGDIPEGYSVSREKKERFSLILESASTNQTSMYLCASAGRENTIYFGEGSWLTVV.

V is TRBV6-1 and J is TRBJ2-7; 7 positions agree with TRBD1. The trim removed 5 bases at V and 3 bases at J, leaving 13 bases unmatched. The CDR3 loop spans 16 amino acids. CDR1 is MNHNS and CDR2 is SASEGT in the germline V gene. This chain's CDR3 is CASSQPSGQSIYEQYF. In DNA form, the CDR3 reads TGTGCCAGCAGTCAACCTTCGGGACAGAGTATCTACGAGCAGTACTTC.

The chain recombines TRBV5-1 with TRBJ2-5, with D uncertain. V lost 4 bases to trimming and J lost 0 bases, with 7 bases between them. This CDR3 region has 13 residues. Looked up from germline, CDR1 is SGHRS and CDR2 is YFSETQ. The DNA for the CDR3 is TGCGCCAGCAGCGGCCTGAACCAAGAGACCCAGTACTTC. Amino acids: CASSGLNQETQYF.

The sample holds many counts of this clonotype. This chain joins TRBV28 and TRBJ2-5, with 10 bases fitting TRBD1. CDR1 MDHEN and CDR2 SYDVKM come from the germline V gene. V was pared by 2 bases and J by 4 bases, with 4 bases of the junction left unmatched. This CDR3 region has 15 residues. The CDR3 spells CASSLRGTGAETQYF. Here the CDR3 DNA reads TGTGCCAGCAGTTTACGAGGGACAGGGGCAGAGACCCAGTACTTC.

The chain's CDR3 is CASSPSGTLYGYTF. The DNA for the CDR3 is TGTGCCAGCAGCCCTTCCGGGACACTCTATGGCTACACCTTC. The chain employs TRBV7-9 and TRBJ1-2; D perhaps matches TRBD1 (6 bases). Germline V gene lookup returns CDR1 SEHNR and CDR2 FQNEAQ (reference sequence). This CDR3 has 14 amino acids. Deletions cut 5 bases from V and 4 bases from J, with 14 bases between.

This clonotype was observed many times. V gene TRBV6-1 combines with J gene TRBJ1-1, with a tentative D call TRBD1 (6 bases). Between the trimmed V and J ends, which lost 6 bases and 1 base, there was a span of 9 bases. Germline CDR1 MNHNS, CDR2 SASEGT. The CDR3 runs to 13 residues. CDR3 DNA sequence: TGTGCCAGCAGGAAGACAGGGAACACTGAAGCTTTCTTT. Translating gives CASRKTGNTEAFF.

The chain recombines TRBV4-3 with TRBJ2-2, with TRBD1 matching over 9 bases. This CDR3 is 16 amino acids long. Per the germline V gene, CDR1 is LGHNA and CDR2 is YSLEER. The J segment lost 4 bases and the V segment lost 6 bases, leaving 9 bases of the junction unmatched. As DNA, the CDR3 is TGCGCCAGCAGGCCTCGAACAGGGGGCATCACCGGGGAGCTGTTTTTT. Amino acids: CASRPRTGGITGELFF.